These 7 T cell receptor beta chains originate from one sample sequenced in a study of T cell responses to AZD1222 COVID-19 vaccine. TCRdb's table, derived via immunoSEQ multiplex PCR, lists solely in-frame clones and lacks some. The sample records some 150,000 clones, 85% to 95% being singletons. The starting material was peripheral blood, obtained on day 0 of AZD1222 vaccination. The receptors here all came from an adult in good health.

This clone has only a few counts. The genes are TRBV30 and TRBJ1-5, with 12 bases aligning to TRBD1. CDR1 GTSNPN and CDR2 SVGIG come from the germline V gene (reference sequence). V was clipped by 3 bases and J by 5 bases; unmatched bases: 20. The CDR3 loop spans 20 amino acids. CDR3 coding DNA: TGTGCCTGGAGCAACCGCCGGGACAGGGGGCGAATTGGTACCGATCAGCCCCAGCATTTT. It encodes CAWSNRRDRGRIGTDQPQHF.

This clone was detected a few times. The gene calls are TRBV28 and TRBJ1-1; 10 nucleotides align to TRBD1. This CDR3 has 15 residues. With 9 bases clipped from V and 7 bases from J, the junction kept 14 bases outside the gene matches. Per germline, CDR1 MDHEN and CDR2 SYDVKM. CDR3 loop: CASLSSRDRGLEAFF. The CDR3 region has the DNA TGTGCCAGTCTTTCCTCCCGGGACAGGGGTCTTGAAGCTTTCTTT.

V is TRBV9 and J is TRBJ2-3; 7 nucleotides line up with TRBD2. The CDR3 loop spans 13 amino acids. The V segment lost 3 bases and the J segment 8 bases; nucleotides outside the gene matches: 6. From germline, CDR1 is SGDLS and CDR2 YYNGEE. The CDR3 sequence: CASSAVGGITQYF. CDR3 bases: TGTGCCAGCAGCGCGGTGGGAGGGATTACGCAGTATTTT.

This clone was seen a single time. The CDR3 coding sequence is TGTGCCAGCACCCAGGTGGGGGAGCAGTTCTTC. As protein: CASTQVGEQFF. The J gene is TRBJ2-1, the V gene TRBV12-3 or TRBV12-4; D not certain. The length of the CDR3 is 11 residues. V was cut by 7 bases and J by 10 bases, with 11 bases left in between.

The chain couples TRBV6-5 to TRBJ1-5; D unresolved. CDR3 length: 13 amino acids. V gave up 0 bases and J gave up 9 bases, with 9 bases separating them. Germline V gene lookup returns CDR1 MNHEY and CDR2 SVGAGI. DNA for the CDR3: TGTGCCAGCAGTTACTCAGCGGAGGGGCCCCAGCATTTT. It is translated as CASSYSAEGPQHF.

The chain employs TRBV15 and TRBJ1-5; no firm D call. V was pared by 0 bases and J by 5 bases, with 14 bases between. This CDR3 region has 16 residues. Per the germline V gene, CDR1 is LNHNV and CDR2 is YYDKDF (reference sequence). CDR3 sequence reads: CATSRDPASNYQPQHF. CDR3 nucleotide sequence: TGTGCCACCAGCAGAGATCCCGCATCTAACTATCAGCCCCAGCATTTT.

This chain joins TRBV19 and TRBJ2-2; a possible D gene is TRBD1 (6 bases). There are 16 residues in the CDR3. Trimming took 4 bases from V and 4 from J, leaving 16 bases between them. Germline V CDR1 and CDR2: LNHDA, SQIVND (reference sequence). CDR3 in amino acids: CASSTQGKSGTGELFF. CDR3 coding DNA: TGTGCCAGTAGTACCCAGGGGAAGTCGGGCACCGGGGAGCTGTTTTTT. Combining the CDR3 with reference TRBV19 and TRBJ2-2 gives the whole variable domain DGGITQSPKYLFRKEGQNVTLSCEQNLNHDAMYWYRQDPGQGLRLIYYSQIVNDFQKGDIAEGYSVSREKKESFPLTVTSAQKNPTAFYLCASSTQGKSGTGELFFGEGSRLTVL.